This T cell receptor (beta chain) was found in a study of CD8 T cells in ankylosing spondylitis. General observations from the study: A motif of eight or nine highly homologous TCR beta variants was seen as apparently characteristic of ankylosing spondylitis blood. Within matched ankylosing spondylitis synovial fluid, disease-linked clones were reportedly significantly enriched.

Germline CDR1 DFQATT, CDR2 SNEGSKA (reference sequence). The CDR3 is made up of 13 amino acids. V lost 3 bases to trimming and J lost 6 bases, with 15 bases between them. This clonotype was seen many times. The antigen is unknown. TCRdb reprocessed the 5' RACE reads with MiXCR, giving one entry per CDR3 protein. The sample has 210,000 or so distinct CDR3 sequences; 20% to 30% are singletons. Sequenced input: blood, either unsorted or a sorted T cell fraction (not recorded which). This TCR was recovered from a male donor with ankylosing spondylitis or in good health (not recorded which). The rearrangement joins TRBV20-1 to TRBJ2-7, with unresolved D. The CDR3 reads CSASSPGRSEQYF. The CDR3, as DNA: TGCAGTGCTAGTTCCCCTGGAAGGAGCGAGCAGTACTTC.